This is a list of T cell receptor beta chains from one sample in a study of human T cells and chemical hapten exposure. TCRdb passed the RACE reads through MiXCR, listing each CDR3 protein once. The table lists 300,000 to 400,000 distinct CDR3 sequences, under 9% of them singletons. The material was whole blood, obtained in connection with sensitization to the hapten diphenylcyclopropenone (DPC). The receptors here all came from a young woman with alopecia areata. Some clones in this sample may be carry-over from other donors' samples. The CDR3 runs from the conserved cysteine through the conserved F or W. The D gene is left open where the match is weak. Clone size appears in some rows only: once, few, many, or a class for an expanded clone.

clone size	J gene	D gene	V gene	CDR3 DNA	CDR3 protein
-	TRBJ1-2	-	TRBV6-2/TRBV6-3	TGTGCCAGCAGTGAGGCCCGACCGGGACCTGGCTACACCTTC	CASSEARPGPGYTF
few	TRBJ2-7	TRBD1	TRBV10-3	TGTGCCATCAGTGAGCGCTGGGACAGGATGGTGTACTTC	CAISERWDRMVYF
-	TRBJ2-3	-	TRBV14	TGTGCCAGCAGCCAAGATCTTTCCTTTGCCCCTAGCACAGATACGCAGTATTTT	CASSQDLSFAPSTDTQYF
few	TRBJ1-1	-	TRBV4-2	TGTGCCAGCAGCCAAGAATCAGAGGGCACTGAAGCTTTCTTT	CASSQESEGTEAFF
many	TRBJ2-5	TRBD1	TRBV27	TGTGCCAGCAGTCGCCGGACAGGGAGAAACCAAGAGACCCAGTACTTC	CASSRRTGRNQETQYF
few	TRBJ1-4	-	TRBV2	TGTGCCAGCAGTGAACGAGGTCAGCCCAATGGAAAACTGTTTTTT	CASSERGQPNGKLFF
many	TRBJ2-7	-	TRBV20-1	TGCAGTGCTAGGGACAGTGCAAGCCCCTACGAGCAGTACTTC	CSARDSASPYEQYF
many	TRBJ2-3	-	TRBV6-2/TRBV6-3	TGTGCCAGCAGACAGCTTACAGATACGCAGTATTTT	CASRQLTDTQYF
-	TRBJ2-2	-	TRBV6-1	TGTGCCAGCACCACACCCGTCCGGAACACCGGGGAGCTGTTTTTT	CASTTPVRNTGELFF
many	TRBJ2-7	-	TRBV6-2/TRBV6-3	TGTGCCAGCAGTATTCTCTACGAGCAGTACTTC	CASSILYEQYF
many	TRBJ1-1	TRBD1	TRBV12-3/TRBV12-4	TGTGCCAGCAGGACAGGGGGCGCACGGACTGAAGCTTTCTTT	CASRTGGARTEAFF
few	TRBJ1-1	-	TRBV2	TGTGCCACCTTACTCACTTATAACACTGAAGCTTTCTTT	CATLLTYNTEAFF
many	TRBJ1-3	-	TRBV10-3	TGTGCCATCAGCGGATCAGGTGCTGGAAACACCATATATTTT	CAISGSGAGNTIYF
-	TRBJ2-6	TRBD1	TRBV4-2	TGTGCCAGCAGCCCCGGGACAGGGGGTACCGGGACCAACGTCCTGACTTTC	CASSPGTGGTGTNVLTF
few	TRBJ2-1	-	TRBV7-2	TGTGCCAGCAGCTTCACGGATGAGCAGTTCTTC	CASSFTDEQFF
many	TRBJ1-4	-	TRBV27	TGTGCCAGCAGTTTAATGCCAGGCGATGAAAAACTGTTTTTT	CASSLMPGDEKLFF
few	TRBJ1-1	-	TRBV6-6	TGTGCCAGCGGTGTGGTGGTTAACACTGAAGCTTTCTTT	CASGVVVNTEAFF
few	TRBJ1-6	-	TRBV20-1	TGCAGTGCTAGAGATACTAGGGGGGCCCCAAATTCACCCCTCCACTTT	CSARDTRGAPNSPLHF
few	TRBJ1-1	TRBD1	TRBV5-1	TGCGCCAGCAGCTTGGGGGACAGGGGGCGAAACACTGAAGCTTTCTTT	CASSLGDRGRNTEAFF
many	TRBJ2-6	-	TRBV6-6	TGTGCCAGCATCGAACAGGCAGATCCCTATTCTGGGGCCAACGTCCTGACTTTC	CASIEQADPYSGANVLTF
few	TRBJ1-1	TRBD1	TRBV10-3	TGTGCCATCAGGGGGGGACAGGGCAACACTGAAGCTTTCTTT	CAIRGGQGNTEAFF
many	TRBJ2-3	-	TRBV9	TGTGCCAGCAGCACAACGACGGTAACAGATACGCAGTATTTT	CASSTTTVTDTQYF
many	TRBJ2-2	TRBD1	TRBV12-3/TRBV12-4	TGTGCCAGCAGATCCGGGACAGGGGAATCCGGGGAGCTGTTTTTT	CASRSGTGESGELFF
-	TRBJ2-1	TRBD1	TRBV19	TGTGCCAGTAGTATATTACAGGGGACCCCCAATGAGCAGTTCTTC	CASSILQGTPNEQFF
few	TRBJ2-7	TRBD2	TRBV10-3	TGTGCCATCAGTCTAGCGGGGCGAAGCTCCTACGAGCAGTACTTC	CAISLAGRSSYEQYF
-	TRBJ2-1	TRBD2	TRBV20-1	TGCAGTGCTAGAGGGACTAGCGGGTGGTACAATGAGCAGTTCTTC	CSARGTSGWYNEQFF
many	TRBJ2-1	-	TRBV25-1	TGTGCCAGCAGTGAATTTAGCAGGGTGAGAGGAAATGAGCAGTTCTTC	CASSEFSRVRGNEQFF
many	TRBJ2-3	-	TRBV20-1	TGCAGTGCTAGAACCCCTGCCTTACGCACAGATACGCAGTATTTT	CSARTPALRTDTQYF
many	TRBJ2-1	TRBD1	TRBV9	TGTGCCAGCAGCCTACAGGGGCTGGGTGAGCAGTTCTTC	CASSLQGLGEQFF
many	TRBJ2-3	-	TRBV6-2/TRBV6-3	TGTGCCAGCAGTTATTCGGCGCGTGGAGATACGCAGTATTTT	CASSYSARGDTQYF
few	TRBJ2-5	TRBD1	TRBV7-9	TGTGCCAGCAGCGTACAGACAGGGGGCATGGAGACCCAGTACTTC	CASSVQTGGMETQYF
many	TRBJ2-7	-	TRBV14	TGTGCCAGCAGCCAAGGTGGGGGGCGTTGGTCCGAGCAGTACTTC	CASSQGGGRWSEQYF
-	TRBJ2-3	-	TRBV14	TGTGCCAGCAGCCAAAGTCTTGGGGCCCCGCTTTTCACAGATACGCAGTATTTT	CASSQSLGAPLFTDTQYF
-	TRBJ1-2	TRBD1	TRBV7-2	TGTGCCAGCAGCCCCGGACAGGGTCTGTATGGCTACACCTTC	CASSPGQGLYGYTF
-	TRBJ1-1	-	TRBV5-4	TGTGCCAGCAGCTCCCAGAACACTGAAGCTTTCTTT	CASSSQNTEAFF
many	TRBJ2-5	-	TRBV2	TGTGCCAGCAGTACTATCTCCGGGACCCAGTACTTC	CASSTISGTQYF
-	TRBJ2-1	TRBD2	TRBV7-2	TGTGCCAGCAGCCAACTAGCGGGGGCCCTCGGAGAGCAGTTCTTC	CASSQLAGALGEQFF
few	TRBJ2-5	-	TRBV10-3	TGTGCCATCAGTGGACTGGAACAAGAGACCCAGTACTTC	CAISGLEQETQYF
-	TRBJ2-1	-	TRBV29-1	TGCAGCGTTGAACCTAGCTCCTACAATGAGCAGTTCTTC	CSVEPSSYNEQFF
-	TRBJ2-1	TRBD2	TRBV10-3	TGTGCCATCAGTGAGTCCCTAGCGGGGGGCCTTCCTTACTCTGAGCAGTTCTTC	CAISESLAGGLPYSEQFF
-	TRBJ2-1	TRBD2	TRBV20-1	TGCAGTGCTAGTGTCGGGACTAGCGGAGGCAATGAGCAGTTCTTC	CSASVGTSGGNEQFF
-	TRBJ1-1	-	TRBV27	TGTGCCAGCAGTTTACGGGGATTTAACACTGAAGCTTTCTTT	CASSLRGFNTEAFF
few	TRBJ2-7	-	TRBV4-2	TGTGCCAGCAGCCAAGGACTTAACAAGCCCTACGAGCAGTACTTC	CASSQGLNKPYEQYF
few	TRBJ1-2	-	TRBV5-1	TGCGCCAGCAGCTTGGTCTTAAATGCCTATGGCTACACCTTC	CASSLVLNAYGYTF
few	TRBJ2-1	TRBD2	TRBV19	TGTGCCAGTTCAGGACTAGCGGGTGATGAGCAGTTCTTC	CASSGLAGDEQFF
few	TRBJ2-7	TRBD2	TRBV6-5	TGTGCCAGCAGTTGGGGGGGACGGAGCTCCTACGAGCAGTACTTC	CASSWGGRSSYEQYF
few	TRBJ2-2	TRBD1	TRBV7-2	TGTGCCAGCAGCTCTTTTCCGGGACAGGGCACCGGGGAGCTGTTTTTT	CASSSFPGQGTGELFF
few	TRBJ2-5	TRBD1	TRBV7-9	TGTGCCAGCAGCTCCACCGACAGGGCCCCAGAGACCCAGTACTTC	CASSSTDRAPETQYF
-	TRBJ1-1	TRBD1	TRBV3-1	TGTGCCAGCAGCCAAAACAGGGGGGGCATGAACACTGAAGCTTTCTTT	CASSQNRGGMNTEAFF
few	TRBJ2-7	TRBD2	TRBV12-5	TGTGCTAGTGGTTCGAGAGCGGGGCGCTACGAGCAGTACTTC	CASGSRAGRYEQYF
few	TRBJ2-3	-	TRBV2	TGTGCCAGCAGCTCAAAGGGGACGCTTGGCACAGATACGCAGTATTTT	CASSSKGTLGTDTQYF
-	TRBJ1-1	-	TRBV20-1	TGCAGTGCTCAAGTCTTCCCTGAAGCTTTCTTT	CSAQVFPEAFF
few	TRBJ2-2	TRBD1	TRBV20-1	TGCAGTGCTAGACCGACAGGGTTGGAAAACACCGGGGAGCTGTTTTTT	CSARPTGLENTGELFF
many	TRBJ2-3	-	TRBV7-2	TGTGCCAGCAGCTTAGGAGGACCTGCCTCCGGTACGCAGTATTTT	CASSLGGPASGTQYF
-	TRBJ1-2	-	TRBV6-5	TGTGCCAGCAGAAGAAGCGGGGCCAGCCCCTATGGCTACACCTTC	CASRRSGASPYGYTF
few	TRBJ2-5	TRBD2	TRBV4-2	TGTGCCAGCAGCCAAGACGGAGTAGCGGGGGGTGAAGAGACCCAGTACTTC	CASSQDGVAGGEETQYF
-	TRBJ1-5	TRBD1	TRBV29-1	TGCAGCGTCTCGACAGGGGTTGATCAGCCCCAGCATTTT	CSVSTGVDQPQHF
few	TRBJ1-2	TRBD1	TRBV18	TGTGCCAGCTCACCACCGAACGGGGCAGGGGGCCATGGCTACACCTTC	CASSPPNGAGGHGYTF
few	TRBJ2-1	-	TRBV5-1	TGCGCCAGCAGCTTGGGACAAACGTCTTACAATGAGCAGTTCTTC	CASSLGQTSYNEQFF